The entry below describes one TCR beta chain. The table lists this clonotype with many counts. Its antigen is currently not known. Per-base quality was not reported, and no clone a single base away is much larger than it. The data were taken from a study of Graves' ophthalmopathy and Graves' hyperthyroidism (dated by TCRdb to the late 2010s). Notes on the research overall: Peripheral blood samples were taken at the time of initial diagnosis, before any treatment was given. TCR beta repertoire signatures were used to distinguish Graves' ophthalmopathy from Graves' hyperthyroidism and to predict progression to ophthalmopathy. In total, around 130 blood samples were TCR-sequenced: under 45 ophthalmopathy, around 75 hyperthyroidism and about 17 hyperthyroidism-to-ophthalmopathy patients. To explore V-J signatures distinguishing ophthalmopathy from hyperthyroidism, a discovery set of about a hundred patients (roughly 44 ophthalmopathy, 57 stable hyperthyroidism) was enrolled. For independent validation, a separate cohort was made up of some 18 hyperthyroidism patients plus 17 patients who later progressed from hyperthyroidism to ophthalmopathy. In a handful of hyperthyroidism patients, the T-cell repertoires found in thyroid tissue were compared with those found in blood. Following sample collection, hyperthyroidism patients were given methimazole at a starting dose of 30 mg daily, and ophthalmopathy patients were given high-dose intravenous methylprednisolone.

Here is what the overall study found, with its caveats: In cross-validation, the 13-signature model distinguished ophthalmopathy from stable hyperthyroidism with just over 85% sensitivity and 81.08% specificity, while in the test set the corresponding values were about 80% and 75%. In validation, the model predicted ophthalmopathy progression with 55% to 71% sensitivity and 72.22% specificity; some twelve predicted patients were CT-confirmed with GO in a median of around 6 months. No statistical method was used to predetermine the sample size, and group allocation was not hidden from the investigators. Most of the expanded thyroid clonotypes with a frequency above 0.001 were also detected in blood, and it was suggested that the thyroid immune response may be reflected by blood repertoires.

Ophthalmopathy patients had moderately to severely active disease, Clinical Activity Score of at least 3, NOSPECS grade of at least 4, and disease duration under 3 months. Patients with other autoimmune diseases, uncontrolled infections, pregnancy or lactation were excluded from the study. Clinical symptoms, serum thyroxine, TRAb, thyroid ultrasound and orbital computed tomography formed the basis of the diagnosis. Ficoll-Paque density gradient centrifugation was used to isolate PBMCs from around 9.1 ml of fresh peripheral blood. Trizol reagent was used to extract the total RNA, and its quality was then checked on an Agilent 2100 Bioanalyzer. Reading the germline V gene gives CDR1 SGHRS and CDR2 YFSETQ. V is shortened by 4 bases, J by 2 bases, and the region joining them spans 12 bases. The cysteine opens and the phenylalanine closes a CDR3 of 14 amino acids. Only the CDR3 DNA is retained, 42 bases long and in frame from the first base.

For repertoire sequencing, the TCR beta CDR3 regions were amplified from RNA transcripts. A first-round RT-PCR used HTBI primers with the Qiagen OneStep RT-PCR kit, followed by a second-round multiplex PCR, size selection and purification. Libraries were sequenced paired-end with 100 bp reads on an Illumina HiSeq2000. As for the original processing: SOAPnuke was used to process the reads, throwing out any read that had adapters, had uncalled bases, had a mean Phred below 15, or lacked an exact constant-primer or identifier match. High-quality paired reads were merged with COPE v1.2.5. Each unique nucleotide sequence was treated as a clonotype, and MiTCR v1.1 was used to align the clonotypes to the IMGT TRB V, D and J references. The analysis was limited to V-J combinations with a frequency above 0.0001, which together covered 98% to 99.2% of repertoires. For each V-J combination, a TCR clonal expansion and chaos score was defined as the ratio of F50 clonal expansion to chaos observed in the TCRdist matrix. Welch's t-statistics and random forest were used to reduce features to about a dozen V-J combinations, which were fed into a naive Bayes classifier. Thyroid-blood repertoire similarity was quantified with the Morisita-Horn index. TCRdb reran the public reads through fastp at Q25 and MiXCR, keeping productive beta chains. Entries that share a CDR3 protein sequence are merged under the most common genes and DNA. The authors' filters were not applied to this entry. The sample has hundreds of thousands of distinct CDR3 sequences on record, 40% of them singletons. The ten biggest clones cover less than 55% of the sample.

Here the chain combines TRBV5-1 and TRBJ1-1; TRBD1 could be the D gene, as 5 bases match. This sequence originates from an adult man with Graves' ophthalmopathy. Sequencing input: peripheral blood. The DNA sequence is TGCGCCAGCAGCGGCCGGACAAGTAACACTGAAGCTTTCTTT. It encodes CASSGRTSNTEAFF.